The rows below give T cell receptor beta chains drawn from one sample of a study of CD8+ T cells in alopecia areata. The table came from immunoSEQ multiplex PCR; TCRdb's copy has only in-frame clones and leaves some out. Of 100,000 to 150,000 clones detected, 45% to 65% appear once; the ten largest clones hold 3.5% to 5.5%. Specimen: CD4+ T cells sorted from blood, collected at week 0. All receptors come from a human donor with alopecia areata. CDR3s include the opening cysteine and the closing phenylalanine or tryptophan. Fields, in order: V gene, clone size, J gene, D gene, CDR3 DNA, CDR3 protein. The D gene is left open where the match is weak. Expanded clones get a size class; other rows say once, few or many, or leave the size out.

V gene: TRBV4-3
clone size: few
J gene: TRBJ1-2
D gene: TRBD1
CDR3 DNA: TGCGCCAGCAGCCAGCCTGGACAGGGCAGGGGCTACACCTTC
CDR3 protein: CASSQPGQGRGYTF

V gene: TRBV5-6
clone size: NA
J gene: TRBJ2-3
D gene: NA
CDR3 DNA: TGTGCCAGCAGCTTGGACTTGACGCAGTATTTT
CDR3 protein: CASSLDLTQYF

V gene: TRBV28
clone size: NA
J gene: TRBJ2-3
D gene: NA
CDR3 DNA: TGTGCCAGCAGTTTGGGCCGCAGCACAGATACGCAGTATTTT
CDR3 protein: CASSLGRSTDTQYF

V gene: TRBV5-1
clone size: few
J gene: TRBJ2-5
D gene: TRBD1
CDR3 DNA: TGCGCCAGCAGCTCTCCGGGACAGGGGGCAGAGACCCAGTACTTC
CDR3 protein: CASSSPGQGAETQYF

V gene: TRBV6-6
clone size: few
J gene: TRBJ2-7
D gene: NA
CDR3 DNA: TGTGCCAGCAGCCTCGACAGGCTCGGGCAGAAGTACTTC
CDR3 protein: CASSLDRLGQKYF

V gene: TRBV7-3
clone size: NA
J gene: TRBJ1-3
D gene: NA
CDR3 DNA: TGTGCCAGCTCCCTGGGAGGGGCGTCTGGAAACACCATATATTTT
CDR3 protein: CASSLGGASGNTIYF

V gene: TRBV7-2
clone size: NA
J gene: TRBJ2-5
D gene: NA
CDR3 DNA: TGTGCCAGCAGCTTAGGGTGGGACCAAGAGACCCAGTACTTC
CDR3 protein: CASSLGWDQETQYF

V gene: TRBV28
clone size: NA
J gene: TRBJ1-5
D gene: NA
CDR3 DNA: TGTGCCAGCAGCCCTTACAGGGAGAGCAATCAGCCCCAGCATTTT
CDR3 protein: CASSPYRESNQPQHF

V gene: TRBV10-3
clone size: NA
J gene: TRBJ2-3
D gene: NA
CDR3 DNA: TGTGCCATCAGTGAGAGGGGTGAGGGCACAGATACGCAGTATTTT
CDR3 protein: CAISERGEGTDTQYF

V gene: TRBV2
clone size: once
J gene: TRBJ2-5
D gene: TRBD2
CDR3 DNA: TGTGCCAGCAGTGCGGCGGGGGGTGAGACCCAGTACTTC
CDR3 protein: CASSAAGGETQYF

V gene: TRBV6-5
clone size: NA
J gene: TRBJ1-2
D gene: NA
CDR3 DNA: TGTGCCAGCAGTGAATCGGGGGACTATGGCTACACCTTC
CDR3 protein: CASSESGDYGYTF

V gene: TRBV5-6
clone size: NA
J gene: TRBJ2-1
D gene: NA
CDR3 DNA: TGTGCCAGCAGCCGAAGGCGGGGACAGTTCTTC
CDR3 protein: CASSRRRGQFF

V gene: TRBV7-2
clone size: few
J gene: TRBJ1-2
D gene: NA
CDR3 DNA: TGTGCCAGCAGCTTAATTGCCCGGGAGAACGTTAACTATGGCTACACCTTC
CDR3 protein: CASSLIARENVNYGYTF

V gene: TRBV7-2
clone size: NA
J gene: TRBJ1-1
D gene: TRBD1
CDR3 DNA: TGTGCCAGCAGCCCAGGGGGGGGCACTGAAGCTTTCTTT
CDR3 protein: CASSPGGGTEAFF

V gene: TRBV18
clone size: few
J gene: TRBJ2-1
D gene: TRBD2
CDR3 DNA: TGTGCCAGCTCTCGGACTAGCGGCTTGAATGAGCAGTTCTTC
CDR3 protein: CASSRTSGLNEQFF

V gene: TRBV7-2
clone size: few
J gene: TRBJ2-1
D gene: NA
CDR3 DNA: TGTGCCAGCAGCTTAGGTCTTTGGGGAACTGCCAATGAGCAGTTCTTC
CDR3 protein: CASSLGLWGTANEQFF

V gene: TRBV30
clone size: few
J gene: TRBJ1-3
D gene: NA
CDR3 DNA: TGTGCCTGGAGTGTACCCAGGGGACGCACCATATATTTT
CDR3 protein: CAWSVPRGRTIYF

V gene: TRBV29-1
clone size: NA
J gene: TRBJ1-1
D gene: TRBD1
CDR3 DNA: TGCAGCGCTGGAGGGACAGTAGGGGACACTGAAGCTTTCTTT
CDR3 protein: CSAGGTVGDTEAFF

V gene: TRBV7-7
clone size: few
J gene: TRBJ2-2
D gene: TRBD2
CDR3 DNA: TGTGCCAGCAGCCCCCACCCAGCGGGGGGATTGACGAACACCGGGGAGCTGTTTTTT
CDR3 protein: CASSPHPAGGLTNTGELFF

V gene: TRBV2
clone size: NA
J gene: TRBJ1-1
D gene: TRBD1
CDR3 DNA: TGTGCCAGCCTCAAGGACAGGGTTGGGACTGAAGCTTTCTTT
CDR3 protein: CASLKDRVGTEAFF

V gene: TRBV6-6
clone size: NA
J gene: TRBJ1-2
D gene: TRBD1
CDR3 DNA: TGTGCCAGCAGTTACCCGGGACAGGGTTACGGCTACACCTTC
CDR3 protein: CASSYPGQGYGYTF

V gene: TRBV27
clone size: few
J gene: TRBJ1-2
D gene: NA
CDR3 DNA: TGTGCCAGCAGTTCTCAGGGTCATGGCTACACCTTC
CDR3 protein: CASSSQGHGYTF

V gene: TRBV30
clone size: NA
J gene: TRBJ2-4
D gene: TRBD1
CDR3 DNA: TGTGCCTGGAGTTATACAGGGGGCGAAGCCAAAAACATTCAGTACTTC
CDR3 protein: CAWSYTGGEAKNIQYF

V gene: TRBV5-4
clone size: NA
J gene: TRBJ2-2
D gene: NA
CDR3 DNA: TGTGCCAGCAGCTTGCCCAGGGACACCGGGGAGCTGTTTTTT
CDR3 protein: CASSLPRDTGELFF

V gene: TRBV7-8
clone size: few
J gene: TRBJ2-4
D gene: NA
CDR3 DNA: TGTGCCAGCAGCCCCCTCGAGGGGTCCAAAAACATTCAGTACTTC
CDR3 protein: CASSPLEGSKNIQYF

V gene: TRBV29-1
clone size: NA
J gene: TRBJ1-4
D gene: NA
CDR3 DNA: TGCAGCGTCGCTGAAACGGGGGTGATCGATGAAAAACTGTTTTTT
CDR3 protein: CSVAETGVIDEKLFF

V gene: TRBV29-1
clone size: NA
J gene: TRBJ2-1
D gene: TRBD1
CDR3 DNA: TGCAGCGTTGGAACCTTTGGCACAGGGGGAGAGGTTGGTGAGCAGTTCTTC
CDR3 protein: CSVGTFGTGGEVGEQFF